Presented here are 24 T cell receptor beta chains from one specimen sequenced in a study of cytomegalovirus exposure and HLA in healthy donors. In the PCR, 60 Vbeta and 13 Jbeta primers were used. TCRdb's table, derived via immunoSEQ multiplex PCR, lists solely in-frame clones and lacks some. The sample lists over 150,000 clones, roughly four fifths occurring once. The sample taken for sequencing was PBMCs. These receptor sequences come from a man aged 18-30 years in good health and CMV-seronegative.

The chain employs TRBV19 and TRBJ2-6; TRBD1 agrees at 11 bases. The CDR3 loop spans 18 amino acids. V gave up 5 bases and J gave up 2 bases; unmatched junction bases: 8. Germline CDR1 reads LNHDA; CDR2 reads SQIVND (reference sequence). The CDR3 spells CASSRKLDRGPGANVLTF. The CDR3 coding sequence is TGTGCCAGTAGTCGCAAGCTGGACAGGGGGCCTGGGGCCAACGTCCTGACTTTC.

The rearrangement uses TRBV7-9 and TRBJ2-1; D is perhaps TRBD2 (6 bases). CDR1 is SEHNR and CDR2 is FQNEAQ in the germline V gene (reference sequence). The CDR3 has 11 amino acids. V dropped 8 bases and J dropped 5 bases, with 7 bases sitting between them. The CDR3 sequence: CASRGNNEQFF. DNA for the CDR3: TGTGCCAGCCGGGGGAACAATGAGCAGTTCTTC.

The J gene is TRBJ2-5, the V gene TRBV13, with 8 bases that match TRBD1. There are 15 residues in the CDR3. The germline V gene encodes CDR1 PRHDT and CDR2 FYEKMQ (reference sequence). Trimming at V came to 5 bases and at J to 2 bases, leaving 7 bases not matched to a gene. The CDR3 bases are TGTGCCAGCAGCCCCGGACAGGGTGGGCAAGAGACCCAGTACTTC. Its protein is CASSPGQGGQETQYF.

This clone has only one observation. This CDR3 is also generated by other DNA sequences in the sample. The chain's CDR3 is CASSSGLAEDTQYF. CDR3 bases: TGCGCCAGCAGCTCGGGACTAGCGGAGGATACGCAGTATTTT. The chain recombines TRBV5-1 with TRBJ2-3; 11 bases agree with TRBD2. Germline values: CDR1 SGHRS, CDR2 YFSETQ. This CDR3 spans 14 amino acids. Germline trimming cut 3 bases from V and 6 bases from J; bases unmatched to any gene: 3.

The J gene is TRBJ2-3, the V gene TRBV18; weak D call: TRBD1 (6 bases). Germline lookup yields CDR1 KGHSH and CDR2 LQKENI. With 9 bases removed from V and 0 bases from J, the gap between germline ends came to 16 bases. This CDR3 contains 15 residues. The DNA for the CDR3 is TGTGCCAGTGAATCTAGACAGGCCAGCACAGATACGCAGTATTTT. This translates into CASESRQASTDTQYF. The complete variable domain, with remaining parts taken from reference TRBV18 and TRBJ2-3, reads NAGVMQNPRHLVRRRGQEARLRCSPMKGHSHVYWYRQLPEEGLKFMVYLQKENIIDESGMPKERFSAEFPKEGPSILRIQQVVRGDSAAYFCASESRQASTDTQYFGPGTRLTVL.

CDR3 DNA: TGTGCCAGCAGTGTATCCGAGAGCTCTGGAAACACCATATATTTT. Protein sequence: CASSVSESSGNTIYF. The J gene is TRBJ1-3, the V gene TRBV6-1, with no clear D. Germline values: CDR1 MNHNS, CDR2 SASEGT. This CDR3 comprises 15 residues. The V and J ends lost 4 bases and 0 bases respectively, with 10 bases between them.

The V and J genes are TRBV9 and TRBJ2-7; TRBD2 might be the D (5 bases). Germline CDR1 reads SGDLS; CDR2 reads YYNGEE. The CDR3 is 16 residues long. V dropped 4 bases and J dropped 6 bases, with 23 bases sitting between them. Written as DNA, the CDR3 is TGTGCCAGCAGCTCCGCCTGGACTTGGCCCCTGGGCGAGCAGTACTTC. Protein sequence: CASSSAWTWPLGEQYF.

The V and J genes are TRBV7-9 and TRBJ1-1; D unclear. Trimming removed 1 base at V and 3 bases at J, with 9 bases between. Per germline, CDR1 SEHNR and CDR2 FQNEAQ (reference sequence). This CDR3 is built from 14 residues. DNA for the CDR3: TGTGCCAGCAGCTTAGTCTGGAGGGACACTGAAGCTTTCTTT. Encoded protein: CASSLVWRDTEAFF. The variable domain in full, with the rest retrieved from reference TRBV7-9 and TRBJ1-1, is DTGVSQNPRHKITKRGQNVTFRCDPISEHNRLYWYRQTLGQGPEFLTYFQNEAQLEKSRLLSDRFSAERPKGSFSTLEIQRTEQGDSAMYLCASSLVWRDTEAFFGQGTRLTVV.

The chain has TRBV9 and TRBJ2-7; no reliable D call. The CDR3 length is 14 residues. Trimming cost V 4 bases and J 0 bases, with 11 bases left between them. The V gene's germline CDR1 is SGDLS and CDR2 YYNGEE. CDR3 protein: CASSPAIHSYEQYF. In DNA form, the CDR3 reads TGTGCCAGCAGCCCCGCGATCCACTCCTACGAGCAGTACTTC. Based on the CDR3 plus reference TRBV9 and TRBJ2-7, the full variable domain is DSGVTQTPKHLITATGQRVTLRCSPRSGDLSVYWYQQSLDQGLQFLIQYYNGEERAKGNILERFSAQQFPDLHSELNLSSLELGDSALYFCASSPAIHSYEQYFGPGTRLTVT.

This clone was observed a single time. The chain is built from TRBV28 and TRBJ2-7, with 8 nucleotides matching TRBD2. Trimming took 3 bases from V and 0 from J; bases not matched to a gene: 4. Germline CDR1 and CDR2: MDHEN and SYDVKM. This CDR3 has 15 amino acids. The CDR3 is CASSLVSGSSYEQYF. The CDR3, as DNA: TGTGCCAGCAGTTTGGTGAGCGGGAGCTCCTACGAGCAGTACTTC.

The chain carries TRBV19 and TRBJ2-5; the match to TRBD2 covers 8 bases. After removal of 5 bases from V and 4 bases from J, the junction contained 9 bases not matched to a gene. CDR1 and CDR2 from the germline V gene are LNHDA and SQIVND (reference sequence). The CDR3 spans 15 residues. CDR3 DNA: TGTGCCAGTAGTCGCCTCGGGAGGGGTTCAGAGACCCAGTACTTC. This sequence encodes CASSRLGRGSETQYF. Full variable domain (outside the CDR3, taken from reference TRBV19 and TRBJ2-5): DGGITQSPKYLFRKEGQNVTLSCEQNLNHDAMYWYRQDPGQGLRLIYYSQIVNDFQKGDIAEGYSVSREKKESFPLTVTSAQKNPTAFYLCASSRLGRGSETQYFGPGTRLLVL.

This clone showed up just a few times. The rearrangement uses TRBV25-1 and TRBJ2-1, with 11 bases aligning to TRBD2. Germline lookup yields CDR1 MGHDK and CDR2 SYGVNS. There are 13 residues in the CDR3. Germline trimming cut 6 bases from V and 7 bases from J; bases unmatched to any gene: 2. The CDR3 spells CASRLAGVNEQFF. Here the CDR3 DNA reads TGTGCCAGCAGACTAGCGGGAGTAAATGAGCAGTTCTTC.

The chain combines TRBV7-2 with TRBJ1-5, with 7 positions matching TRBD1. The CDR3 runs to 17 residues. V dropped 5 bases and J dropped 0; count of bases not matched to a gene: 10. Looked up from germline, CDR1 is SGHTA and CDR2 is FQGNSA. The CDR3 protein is CASSLGPYRGSNQPQHF. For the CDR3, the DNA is TGTGCCAGCAGCCTGGGTCCCTACAGGGGTAGCAATCAGCCCCAGCATTTT.

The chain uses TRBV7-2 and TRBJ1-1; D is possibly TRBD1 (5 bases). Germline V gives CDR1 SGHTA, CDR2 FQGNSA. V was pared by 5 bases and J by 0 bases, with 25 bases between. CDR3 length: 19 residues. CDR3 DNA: TGTGCCAGCAGCCGGTCTAGTTGGACACCCAACCCCATGAACACTGAAGCTTTCTTT. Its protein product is CASSRSSWTPNPMNTEAFF.

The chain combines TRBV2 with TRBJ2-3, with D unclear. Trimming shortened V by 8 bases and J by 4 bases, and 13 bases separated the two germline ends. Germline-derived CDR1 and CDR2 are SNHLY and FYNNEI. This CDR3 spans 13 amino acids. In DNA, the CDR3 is TGTGCCAGCCGGTTAGAGGTTCCAGATACGCAGTATTTT. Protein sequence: CASRLEVPDTQYF.

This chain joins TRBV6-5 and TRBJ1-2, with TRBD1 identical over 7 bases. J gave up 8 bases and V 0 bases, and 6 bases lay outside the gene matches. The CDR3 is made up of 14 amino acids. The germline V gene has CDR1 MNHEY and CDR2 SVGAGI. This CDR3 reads CASSYSGAGGGYTF. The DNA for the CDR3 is TGTGCCAGCAGTTACTCAGGCGCAGGGGGAGGCTACACCTTC.

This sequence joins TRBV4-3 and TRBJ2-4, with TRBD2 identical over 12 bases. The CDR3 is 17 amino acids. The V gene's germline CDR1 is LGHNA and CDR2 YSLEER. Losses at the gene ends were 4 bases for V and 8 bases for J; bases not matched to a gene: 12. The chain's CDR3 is CASSPVRTSGVGDIQYF. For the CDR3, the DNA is TGCGCCAGCAGCCCGGTCCGGACTAGCGGGGTGGGGGACATTCAGTACTTC.

The CDR3 loop is CASSSRQGGRETQYF. In DNA, the CDR3 is TGTGCCAGCAGCTCGCGACAGGGCGGGCGGGAGACCCAGTACTTC. The chain joins TRBV11-2 to TRBJ2-5, with 7 bases identical to TRBD1. Germline V gene lookup returns CDR1 SGHAT and CDR2 FQNNGV. V lost 4 bases to trimming and J lost 5 bases; unmatched junction nucleotides: 10. The CDR3 is 15 residues long.

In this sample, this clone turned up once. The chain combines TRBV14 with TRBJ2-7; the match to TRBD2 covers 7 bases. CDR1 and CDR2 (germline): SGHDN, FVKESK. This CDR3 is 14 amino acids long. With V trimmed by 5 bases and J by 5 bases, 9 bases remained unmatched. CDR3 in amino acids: CASSLLGGTNEQYF. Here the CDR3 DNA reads TGTGCCAGCAGCTTGTTGGGGGGGACCAACGAGCAGTACTTC.

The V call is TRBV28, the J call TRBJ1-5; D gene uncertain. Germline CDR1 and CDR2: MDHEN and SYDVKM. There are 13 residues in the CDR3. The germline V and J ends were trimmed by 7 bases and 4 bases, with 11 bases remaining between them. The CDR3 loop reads CASMWRQNQPQHF. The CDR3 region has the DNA TGTGCCAGCATGTGGCGGCAGAATCAGCCCCAGCATTTT. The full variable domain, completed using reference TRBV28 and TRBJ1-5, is DVKVTQSSRYLVKRTGEKVFLECVQDMDHENMFWYRQDPGLGLRLIYFSYDVKMKEKGDIPEGYSVSREKKERFSLILESASTNQTSMYLCASMWRQNQPQHFGDGTRLSIL.

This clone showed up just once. The CDR3 DNA reads TGTGCCAGCAGGCGGCTCCTAATCTATGGCTACACCTTC. Translation gives CASRRLLIYGYTF. The chain couples TRBV2 to TRBJ1-2; the D is unclear. The CDR3 runs 13 residues. In germline, CDR1 is SNHLY, CDR2 FYNNEI. The V gene lost 6 bases and the J gene lost 4 bases, with 12 bases spanning the gap.

DNA of the CDR3: TGTGCCAGTAGTCTGTCAGGGGAGTATCAGCCCCAGCATTTT. It translates to CASSLSGEYQPQHF. The V call is TRBV19, the J call TRBJ1-5, with D possibly matching TRBD1 (6 bases). Germline CDR1 reads LNHDA; CDR2 reads SQIVND (reference sequence). The CDR3 is made up of 14 amino acids. V lost 5 bases to trimming and J lost 5 bases, with 13 bases between them.

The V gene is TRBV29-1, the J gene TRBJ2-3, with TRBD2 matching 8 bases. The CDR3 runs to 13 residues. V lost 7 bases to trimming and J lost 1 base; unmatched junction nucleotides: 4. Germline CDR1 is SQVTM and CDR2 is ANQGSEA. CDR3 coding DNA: TGCAGCGGCCGGGAGGGGGGCACAGATACGCAGTATTTT. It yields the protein CSGREGGTDTQYF.

CDR3 loop: CASSVRGAPSNQPQHF. DNA of the CDR3: TGTGCCAGCAGTGTTCGGGGGGCCCCGAGCAATCAGCCCCAGCATTTT. The V and J genes are TRBV2 and TRBJ1-5; the D gene is possibly TRBD1 (6 bases). The CDR3 contains 16 residues. Per the germline V gene, CDR1 is SNHLY and CDR2 is FYNNEI. V was pared by 4 bases and J by 1 base, with 14 bases between.